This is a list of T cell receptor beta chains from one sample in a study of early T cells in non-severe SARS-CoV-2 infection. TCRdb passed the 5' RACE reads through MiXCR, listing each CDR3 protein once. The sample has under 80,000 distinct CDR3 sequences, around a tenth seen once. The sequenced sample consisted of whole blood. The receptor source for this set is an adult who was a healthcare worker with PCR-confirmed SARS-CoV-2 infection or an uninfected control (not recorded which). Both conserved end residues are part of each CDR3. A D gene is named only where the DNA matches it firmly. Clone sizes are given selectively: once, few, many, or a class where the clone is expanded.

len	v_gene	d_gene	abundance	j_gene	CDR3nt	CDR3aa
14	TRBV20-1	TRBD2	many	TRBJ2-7	TGCAGTGCTGTACTACTAGCGGGCCCTAACGAGCAGTACTTC	CSAVLLAGPNEQYF
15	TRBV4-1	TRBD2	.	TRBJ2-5	TGCGCCAGCAGCCCCACCCCCGGGGGGGGTGAGACCCAGTACTTC	CASSPTPGGGETQYF
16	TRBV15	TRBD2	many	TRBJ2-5	TGTGCCACCAGCAGAGCCCAGCGGGGGGGCGAAGAGACCCAGTACTTC	CATSRAQRGGEETQYF
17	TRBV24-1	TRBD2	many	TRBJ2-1	TGTGCCACCAGTGATTCCTTTGCGGGAGGGCAATACAATGAGCAGTTCTTC	CATSDSFAGGQYNEQFF
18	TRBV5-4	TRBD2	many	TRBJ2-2	TGTGCCAGCAGCGTGCGGACTAGCGGGAGGAGGGACACCGGGGAGCTGTTTTTT	CASSVRTSGRRDTGELFF
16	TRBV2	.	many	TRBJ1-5	TGTGCCAGCAGTGAAAGGGCCTGGGGGGGCAATCAGCCCCAGCATTTT	CASSERAWGGNQPQHF
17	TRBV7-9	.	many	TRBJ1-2	TGTGCCAGCAGCCCCCGTCCGGACATTAAGGGAAACTATGGCTACACCTTC	CASSPRPDIKGNYGYTF
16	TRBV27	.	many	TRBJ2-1	TGTGCCAGCAGTGTGGAAACAGGGCACTCCTACAATGAGCAGTTCTTC	CASSVETGHSYNEQFF
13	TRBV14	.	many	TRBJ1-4	TGTGCCAGCAGCCGATCGACTAATGAAAAACTGTTTTTT	CASSRSTNEKLFF
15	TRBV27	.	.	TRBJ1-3	TGTGCCAGCAGTCCCTACAGCCTCTCTGGAAACACCATATATTTT	CASSPYSLSGNTIYF
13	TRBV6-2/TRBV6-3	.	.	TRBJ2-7	TGTGCCAGCAGTTACGGAACGCGCTACGAGCAGTACTTC	CASSYGTRYEQYF
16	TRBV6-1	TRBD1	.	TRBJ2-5	TGTGCCAGCAGTGAAGATTCAGGACAGGAAAGAGAGACCCAGTACTTC	CASSEDSGQERETQYF
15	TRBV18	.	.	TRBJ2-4	TGTGCCAGCTCACCATCGGACTCGCCGGGAAACATTCAGTACTTC	CASSPSDSPGNIQYF
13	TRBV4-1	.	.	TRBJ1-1	TGCGCCAGCAGCCGCCTCAACCCCCCTGAAGCTTTCTTT	CASSRLNPPEAFF
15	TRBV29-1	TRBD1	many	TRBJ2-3	TGCAGCCTCGACGCCGGGACAGACGGCACAGATACGCAGTATTTT	CSLDAGTDGTDTQYF
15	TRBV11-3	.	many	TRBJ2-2	TGTGCCAGCAGACCGGGACACTCGAACACCGGGGAGCTGTTTTTT	CASRPGHSNTGELFF
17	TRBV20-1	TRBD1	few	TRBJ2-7	TGCAGTGCTAGAGGAGGGGACAGGCCCTTTCGGTCCTACGAGCAGTACTTC	CSARGGDRPFRSYEQYF
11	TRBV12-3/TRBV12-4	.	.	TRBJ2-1	TGTGCCAGCAGGCTGGCAGGGGAACAGTTCTTC	CASRLAGEQFF
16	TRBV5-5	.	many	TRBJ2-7	TGTGCCAGCACCAGGGTGGGGCTAGCCCTCTCCTACGAGCAGTACTTC	CASTRVGLALSYEQYF
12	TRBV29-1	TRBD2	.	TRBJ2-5	TGCAGCGTTCCGGGGGGAGTGGAGACCCAGTACTTC	CSVPGGVETQYF
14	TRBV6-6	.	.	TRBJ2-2	TGTGCCAGCAGTTACCGACGAGTCACCGGGGAGCTGTTTTTT	CASSYRRVTGELFF
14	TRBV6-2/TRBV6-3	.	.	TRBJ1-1	TGTGCCAGCAGTTACTCTGGGGCGTACACTGAAGCTTTCTTT	CASSYSGAYTEAFF
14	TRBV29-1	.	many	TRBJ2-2	TGCAGCGTTACATGGGGCCCGAACACCGGGGAGCTGTTTTTT	CSVTWGPNTGELFF
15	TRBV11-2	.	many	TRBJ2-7	TGTGCCAGCAGCTTAGGGCCAGGGCCGTACTACGAGCAGTACTTC	CASSLGPGPYYEQYF
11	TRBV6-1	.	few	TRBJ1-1	TGTGCCAGCAGTGGGACCGCCGAAGCTTTCTTT	CASSGTAEAFF
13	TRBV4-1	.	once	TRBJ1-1	TGCGCCAGCAGCCCCGAGGCAGGGTCTGAAGCTTTCTTT	CASSPEAGSEAFF
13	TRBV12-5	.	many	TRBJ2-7	TGTGCTAGTGGTTTCAGCGGGTCGGGCGAGCAGTACTTC	CASGFSGSGEQYF
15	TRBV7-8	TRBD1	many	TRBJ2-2	TGTGCCAGCAGCCCACGGACAGGAAACACCGGGGAGCTGTTTTTT	CASSPRTGNTGELFF
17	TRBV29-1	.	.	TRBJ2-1	TGCAGCGTTGAAGATCACTCGGGGCGAAGCTCCTACAATGAGCAGTTCTTC	CSVEDHSGRSSYNEQFF
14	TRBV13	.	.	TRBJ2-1	TGTGCCAGCAGCTATGAGGCAGGGCGGAATGAGCAGTTCTTC	CASSYEAGRNEQFF
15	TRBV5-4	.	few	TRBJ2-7	TGTGCCAGCAGCGGTACTAGCCGCAGCTCCTACGAGCAGTACTTC	CASSGTSRSSYEQYF
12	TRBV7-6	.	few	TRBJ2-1	TGTGCCAGCAGCTTAGCGGGGGGTGAGCAGTTCTTC	CASSLAGGEQFF
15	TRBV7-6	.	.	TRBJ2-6	TGTGCCTTACGCAGGACGAGCTCTGGGGCCAACGTCCTGACTTTC	CALRRTSSGANVLTF
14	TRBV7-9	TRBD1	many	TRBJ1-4	TGTGCCAGCAGCCAGGACAGGTCCGGTGAAAAACTGTTTTTT	CASSQDRSGEKLFF
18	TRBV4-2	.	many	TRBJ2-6	TGTGCCAGCAGCTCCCCCCCGGGTGGTCGCTCGGGGGCCAACGTCCTGACTTTC	CASSSPPGGRSGANVLTF
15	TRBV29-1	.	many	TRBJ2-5	TGCAGCGTTGCTGGGAGGTTAACAGCCCAAGAGACCCAGTACTTC	CSVAGRLTAQETQYF
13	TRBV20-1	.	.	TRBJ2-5	TGCAGTGCTGTAACTAGCTACCAAGAGACCCAGTACTTC	CSAVTSYQETQYF
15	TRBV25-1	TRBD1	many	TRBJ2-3	TGTGCCAGCAGTGTAGGGACAGGGGAGACAGATACGCAGTATTTT	CASSVGTGETDTQYF
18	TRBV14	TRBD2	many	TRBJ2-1	TGTGCCAGCAGCCAAGTTAGGGCCAGCGGGAGGCCCTACAATGAGCAGTTCTTC	CASSQVRASGRPYNEQFF